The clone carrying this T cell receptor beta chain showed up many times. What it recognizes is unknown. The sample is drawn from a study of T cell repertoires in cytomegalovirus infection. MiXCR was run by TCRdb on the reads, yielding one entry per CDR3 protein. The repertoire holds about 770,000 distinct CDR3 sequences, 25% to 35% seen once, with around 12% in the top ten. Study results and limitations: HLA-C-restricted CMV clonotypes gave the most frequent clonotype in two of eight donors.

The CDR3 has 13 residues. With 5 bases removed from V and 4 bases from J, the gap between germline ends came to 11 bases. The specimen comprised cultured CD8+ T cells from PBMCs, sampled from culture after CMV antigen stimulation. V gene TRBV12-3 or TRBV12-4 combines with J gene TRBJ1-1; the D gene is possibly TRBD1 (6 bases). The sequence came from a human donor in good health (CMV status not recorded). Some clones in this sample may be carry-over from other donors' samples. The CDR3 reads CASSQGSSTEAFF. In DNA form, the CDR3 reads TGTGCCAGCAGTCAGGGGAGTTCCACTGAAGCTTTCTTT.